This T cell receptor (beta chain) was identified in a study of somatic mutations in cytotoxic T cells in rheumatoid arthritis. Study at large: Some V beta antibody-stained T-cell populations were flow-sorted at nearly 100% purity, including V beta1+ cells sequenced for TCRB.

Study observations and caveats: Among patients with rheumatoid arthritis, but not healthy controls, CD8+ clonality increased with age. The targets (antigens) of the expanded CD8+ clones were not known.

About this clone: Its antigen remains unknown.

In the authors' methods: Only a few patient CD8+ clones above 1% matched published virus-specific TCRB sequences. The assay was immunoSEQ multiplex PCR, and TCRdb's table has in-frame clones only and misses some. For V, J and clone size, that table is used; D and trimming come from the DNA. The table has about 20,000 clones, around four fifths seen once; the top ten hold roughly 14%. Sequenced sample: CD8+ T cells sorted from blood. This sequence was found in an adult with rheumatoid arthritis.

The CDR3 loop is CASSLGGTGVSNEQFF. In DNA, the CDR3 is TGTGCCAGCAGCTTGGGGGGGACAGGGGTCAGCAATGAGCAGTTCTTC. The chain links TRBV5-4 to TRBJ2-1; 10 positions agree with TRBD1. This CDR3 is built from 16 residues. With 0 bases clipped from V and 6 bases from J, the junction kept 6 bases outside the gene matches. Germline CDR1 and CDR2: SGHNT and YYREEE (reference sequence).